This TCR beta chain comes out of a study of T cell responses to AZD1222 COVID-19 vaccine. This CDR3 has 14 amino acids. With 4 bases removed from V and 5 bases from J, the gap between germline ends came to 14 bases. Germline CDR1 reads MNHEY; CDR2 reads SVGAGI. This table comes from immunoSEQ multiplex PCR, and its TCRdb copy is limited to in-frame clones, with some not included. In the table there are roughly 160,000 clones, approximately 93% of which are singletons. This clone was observed a handful of times. This receptor was taken from an adult in good health. Source: peripheral blood, taken on day 0 of AZD1222 vaccination. The gene calls are TRBV6-5 and TRBJ2-5; possible D gene TRBD2, 5 bases. In DNA, the CDR3 is TGTGCCAGCAGTTCCCCGGGGATATGGGAGACCCAGTACTTC. The encoded protein is CASSSPGIWETQYF.